This is a list of T cell receptor beta chains from one sample in a study of T cell responses to AZD1222 COVID-19 vaccine. The table came from immunoSEQ multiplex PCR; TCRdb's copy has only in-frame clones and leaves some out. Here the sample spans some 100,000 clones, around 87% being singletons. The specimen comprised peripheral blood, sampled 28 days after the second AZD1222 dose. All receptors come from an adult who received the AZD1222 COVID-19 vaccine. CDR3s include the opening cysteine and the closing phenylalanine or tryptophan. D genes are given only for firm matches. The size field is filled for only some rows; it gives once, few, many or a size class.

d_gene	v_gene	j_gene	abundance	CDR3aa	CDR3nt
NA	TRBV7-3	TRBJ2-1	NA	CASSLAALGNEQFF	TGTGCCAGCAGCTTAGCAGCGTTAGGGAATGAGCAGTTCTTC
TRBD2	TRBV3-1/TRBV3-2	TRBJ2-7	NA	CASSQGISGIYEQYF	TGTGCCAGCAGCCAAGGGATTAGCGGGATCTACGAGCAGTACTTC
NA	TRBV7-9	TRBJ2-1	NA	CASSVVRLHEQFF	TGTGCCAGCAGCGTCGTACGGCTCCATGAGCAGTTCTTC
NA	TRBV6-6	TRBJ2-3	NA	CASSWTLTDTQYF	TGTGCCAGCAGTTGGACACTCACAGATACGCAGTATTTT
NA	TRBV11-2	TRBJ2-5	NA	CASSSNRAPGTQYF	TGTGCCAGCAGCTCAAATCGGGCCCCCGGGACCCAGTACTTC
TRBD1	TRBV5-6	TRBJ2-7	NA	CASIQQGLYEQYF	TGTGCCAGCATCCAACAGGGGCTCTACGAGCAGTACTTC
NA	TRBV7-9	TRBJ1-3	NA	CASSFSDVLSIYF	TGTGCCAGCAGCTTTTCCGACGTCCTCTCCATATATTTT
TRBD2	TRBV5-1	TRBJ2-1	NA	CASSLDSGGYNEQFF	TGCGCCAGCAGCTTGGACTCGGGGGGGTACAATGAGCAGTTCTTC
NA	TRBV6-6	TRBJ2-1	NA	CASSPTYGPERFF	TGTGCCAGCAGCCCTACTTACGGGCCAGAACGATTCTTC
NA	TRBV6-1	TRBJ1-3	NA	CASSERQAVFNTIYF	TGTGCCAGCAGTGAACGGCAGGCGGTGTTTAACACCATATATTTT
NA	TRBV19	TRBJ1-3	NA	CASGYRLYSGNTIYF	TGTGCCAGTGGGTACCGACTCTACTCTGGAAACACCATATATTTT
NA	TRBV13	TRBJ2-2	NA	CASRRDYTGELFF	TGTGCCAGCAGGCGGGACTACACCGGGGAGCTGTTTTTT
NA	TRBV30	TRBJ1-1	NA	CAWRTANTEAFF	TGTGCCTGGAGGACAGCTAACACTGAAGCTTTCTTT
NA	TRBV28	TRBJ1-1	NA	CASSLWGASGTEAFF	TGTGCCAGCAGTTTATGGGGGGCCTCGGGGACTGAAGCTTTCTTT
TRBD1	TRBV7-3	TRBJ2-5	few	CASSLLPGGWETQYF	TGTGCCAGCAGCTTATTGCCAGGGGGCTGGGAGACCCAGTACTTC
TRBD1	TRBV5-5	TRBJ1-1	NA	CASTPSWTGGWGFF	TGTGCCAGCACCCCTTCTTGGACAGGGGGCTGGGGTTTCTTT
TRBD1	TRBV14	TRBJ2-7	NA	CASSHHRTGDPYEQYF	TGTGCCAGCAGCCACCACCGGACAGGGGACCCCTACGAGCAGTACTTC
NA	TRBV12-2	TRBJ1-2	NA	CASRFSQNYGYTF	TGTGCAAGTCGCTTTTCGCAGAACTATGGCTACACCTTC
TRBD1	TRBV28	TRBJ1-1	NA	CASSPWTGGRSTEAFF	TGTGCCAGCAGTCCCTGGACAGGGGGCCGGTCCACTGAAGCTTTCTTT
NA	TRBV4-1	TRBJ1-5	NA	CASSLTGNQPQHF	TGCGCCAGCAGCCTAACCGGGAATCAGCCCCAGCATTTT